Presented here are 29 T cell receptor beta chains from one specimen sequenced in a study of OX40 agonist ivuxolimab in advanced cancers. Produced via immunoSEQ multiplex PCR; TCRdb's table is partial and in-frame only. There are around 100,000 clones in the sample; 90% to 95% occur only once, and 0.25% to 0.35% lies in the top ten. Sample: CD4+ or CD8+ T cells sorted from blood, taken in a trial of the OX40 agonist ivuxolimab. The receptors here all came from an adult with an advanced solid tumor such as melanoma, head and neck, liver or kidney cancer.

The genes are TRBV2 and TRBJ2-1; TRBD2 agrees at 12 bases. This CDR3 has 17 residues. Germline CDR1 and CDR2: SNHLY and FYNNEI. J was trimmed by 7 bases and V by 1 base; bases with no gene match: 8. CDR3 nucleotides: TGTGCCAGCAGTGAAGGTCTAGCGGGAGGGCCGTTGAATGAGCAGTTCTTC. Amino acid sequence: CASSEGLAGGPLNEQFF.

This clone turned up a few times. V usage is TRBV18 and J usage is TRBJ2-6; D uncertain. The CDR3 consists of 14 residues. V was clipped by 5 bases and J by 0 bases, with 5 bases between them. Germline CDR1 is KGHSH and CDR2 is LQKENI. CDR3 protein: CASSRDSGANVLTF. Here the CDR3 DNA reads TGTGCCAGCTCAAGGGACTCTGGGGCCAACGTCCTGACTTTC.

The V call is TRBV28, the J call TRBJ2-7; D call uncertain. With 5 bases removed from V and 3 bases from J, the gap between germline ends came to 11 bases. There are 13 residues in the CDR3. The germline V gene encodes CDR1 MDHEN and CDR2 SYDVKM. DNA for the CDR3: TGTGCCAGCAGTCTGCCTCGGAGCTACGAGCAGTACTTC. Protein: CASSLPRSYEQYF.

V and J are TRBV10-3 and TRBJ2-6, with a weak D call TRBD2 (6 bases). Germline V lookup: CDR1 ENHRY, CDR2 SYGVKD. The CDR3 has 17 residues. V lost 2 bases, J lost 0 bases, and 11 bases lay in between. CDR3 sequence: CAISEAGLLSGANVLTF. DNA for the CDR3: TGTGCCATCAGTGAGGCGGGACTCCTCTCTGGGGCCAACGTCCTGACTTTC.

This chain links TRBV6-5 with TRBJ2-1, with a weak D call TRBD1 (6 bases). Germline-derived CDR1 and CDR2 are MNHEY and SVGAGI. Trimming took 5 bases from V and 2 from J, leaving 10 bases between them. This CDR3 region has 14 residues. CDR3 residues: CASSGQRAYNEQFF. DNA for the CDR3: TGTGCCAGCAGTGGACAGAGGGCCTACAATGAGCAGTTCTTC.

The chain links TRBV6-4 to TRBJ2-6; D remains unclear. The CDR3 extends over 14 amino acids. Trimming shortened V by 5 bases and J by 0 bases, and 5 bases separated the two germline ends. Germline V gene data show CDR1 as MRHNA and CDR2 as SNTAGT. CDR3 nucleotides: TGTGCCAGCAGTTACAACTCTGGGGCCAACGTCCTGACTTTC. Its translation is CASSYNSGANVLTF.

The sample holds one count of this clone. The chain combines TRBV5-1 with TRBJ2-5; 16 positions match TRBD2. The V gene end was trimmed by 4 bases and the J gene end by 4 bases; junction bases not matched to a gene: 7. CDR3 size: 17 residues. Germline loops: CDR1 SGHRS, CDR2 YFSETQ. Written as DNA, the CDR3 is TGCGCCAGCAGCCGGGGACTAGCGGGAGGGAGTGTAGAGACCCAGTACTTC. Its protein is CASSRGLAGGSVETQYF.

The CDR3: CASSDSSGGRNYGYTF. The CDR3 nucleotides read TGTGCCAGCAGTGATTCGTCAGGGGGGCGAAACTATGGCTACACCTTC. The V and J genes are TRBV2 and TRBJ1-2; the match to TRBD1 covers 7 bases. Germline lookup yields CDR1 SNHLY and CDR2 FYNNEI. V dropped 3 bases and J dropped 2; count of bases not matched to a gene: 9. The CDR3 contains 16 residues.

There are a few counts of this clone. The chain carries TRBV7-6 and TRBJ2-2; unclear D gene. The V end was cut by 2 bases, the J end by 4 bases, with 14 bases between. Germline values: CDR1 SGHVS, CDR2 FNYEAQ. This CDR3 region has 16 residues. Here the CDR3 DNA reads TGTGCCAGCAGCTTAACTGCAGGCACGAGCACCGGGGAGCTGTTTTTT. Amino acid sequence: CASSLTAGTSTGELFF.

The V call is TRBV5-4, the J call TRBJ2-3; unclear D gene. This CDR3 is 13 amino acids long. Trimming shortened V by 6 bases and J by 4 bases, and 12 bases separated the two germline ends. Germline CDR1 and CDR2: SGHNT and YYREEE (reference sequence). The CDR3 region is CASTSTRADTQYF. The DNA for the CDR3 is TGTGCCAGCACTTCAACAAGGGCAGATACGCAGTATTTT.

The gene calls are TRBV15 and TRBJ1-1; D is uncertain. CDR1 is LNHNV, CDR2 YYDKDF, per germline (reference sequence). Trimming shortened V by 0 bases and J by 5 bases, and 10 bases separated the two germline ends. The CDR3 consists of 14 residues. The CDR3, as DNA: TGTGCCACCAGCAGAGATCCGGGGAGAACTGAAGCTTTCTTT. It specifies CATSRDPGRTEAFF.

The CDR3 nucleotides are TGTGCCAGCAGTCCGGGAGGGTCGGCCGGGGAGCTGTTTTTT. Encoded protein: CASSPGGSAGELFF. This sequence joins TRBV28 and TRBJ2-2; TRBD2 agrees at 8 bases. From germline, CDR1 is MDHEN and CDR2 SYDVKM. The CDR3 extends over 14 amino acids. After removal of 5 bases from V and 6 bases from J, the junction contained 5 bases not matched to a gene.

V gene TRBV7-5 combines with J gene TRBJ1-1; no check of the table's D call, TRBD1, against the DNA was made. TRBV7-5 constitutes a pseudogene. The CDR3 has 13 residues. CDR3 in amino acids: CARSKAGSPEAFF. The CDR3 DNA reads TGTGCCAGAAGCAAAGCAGGGTCCCCTGAAGCTTTCTTT.

The chain uses TRBV19 and TRBJ1-3; D unclear. Germline loops: CDR1 LNHDA, CDR2 SQIVND (reference sequence). The CDR3 runs to 18 residues. Trimming removed 3 bases at V and 1 base at J, with 19 bases between. Here the CDR3 DNA reads TGTGCCAGTAGTATCGGGGTTCCGCTGGTACTTTCTGGAAACACCATATATTTT. It is translated as CASSIGVPLVLSGNTIYF.

The chain recombines TRBV9 with TRBJ1-1; 11 nucleotides line up with TRBD1. The V gene's germline CDR1 is SGDLS and CDR2 YYNGEE. This CDR3 contains 15 residues. The J segment lost 8 bases and the V segment lost 0 bases, leaving 6 bases of the junction unmatched. The CDR3 bases are TGTGCCAGCAGCGTAGAAGGACAGGGGGCGACAGAAGCTTTCTTT. The encoded protein is CASSVEGQGATEAFF.

This clone was observed once. The J gene is TRBJ1-4, the V gene TRBV5-4; 10 bases are shared with TRBD1. CDR3 length: 15 amino acids. Losses at the gene ends were 4 bases for V and 7 bases for J; bases not matched to a gene: 7. In germline, CDR1 is SGHNT, CDR2 YYREEE (reference sequence). The CDR3 loop reads CASSQAGQGSEKLFF. CDR3 bases: TGTGCCAGCAGCCAAGCGGGACAGGGGAGTGAAAAACTGTTTTTT.

With respect to this clone: No DNA is shown, since the ends of the CDR3 on it are uncertain; the CDR3 is the one TCRdb lists. This sequence joins TRBV2 and TRBJ2-2. The CDR3 region is 18 residues in length, termini included. Germline loops: CDR1 SNHLY, CDR2 FYNNEI. The CDR3 here is CASSEARSGPANTGELFF.

This sequence joins TRBV2 and TRBJ2-5; D perhaps matches TRBD2 (6 bases). Germline CDR1 SNHLY, CDR2 FYNNEI. V was clipped by 7 bases and J by 0 bases, with 12 bases between them. The CDR3 sequence is 14 residues long. The CDR3 is CASKSRGYQETQYF. The CDR3 DNA reads TGTGCCAGCAAGAGTCGGGGGTACCAAGAGACCCAGTACTTC.

The chain couples TRBV13 to TRBJ2-7, with 7 bases fitting TRBD1. The V gene end was trimmed by 6 bases and the J gene end by 6 bases; junction bases not matched to a gene: 11. This CDR3 region has 14 residues. Germline CDR1 reads PRHDT; CDR2 reads FYEKMQ (reference sequence). The CDR3 DNA sequence: TGTGCCAGCAGACAGTCCGGGACAGCCTCCGAGCAGTACTTC. Translated, it gives CASRQSGTASEQYF.

As DNA, the CDR3 is TGTGCCAGCAGCCCAGGGACAGATGAGACCCAGTACTTC. It specifies CASSPGTDETQYF. V usage is TRBV7-2 and J usage is TRBJ2-5, with TRBD1 identical over 7 bases. CDR3 size: 13 residues. With 5 bases clipped from V and 5 bases from J, the junction kept 5 bases outside the gene matches. Germline values: CDR1 SGHTA, CDR2 FQGNSA.

The chain joins TRBV6-6 to TRBJ2-2, with a tentative D call TRBD2 (6 bases). Germline V gene lookup returns CDR1 MNHNY and CDR2 SVGAGI (reference sequence). The CDR3 sequence is 14 residues long. V was pared by 6 bases and J by 5 bases, with 13 bases between. CDR3: CASRASVSTGELFF. For the CDR3, the DNA is TGTGCCAGCAGGGCTAGCGTATCAACCGGGGAGCTGTTTTTT.

The V call is TRBV10-3, the J call TRBJ2-7; D perhaps matches TRBD2 (7 bases). This CDR3 contains 15 residues. From germline, CDR1 is ENHRY and CDR2 SYGVKD. The V gene lost 4 bases and the J gene lost 5 bases, with 18 bases spanning the gap. CDR3 region: CAISGGGGRSNEQYF. The CDR3 region has the DNA TGTGCCATCAGTGGAGGGGGGGGCAGGTCTAACGAGCAGTACTTC.

CDR3 region: CSAPGAGELFF. CDR3 in DNA: TGCAGTGCTCCAGGGGCCGGGGAGCTGTTTTTT. The J gene is TRBJ2-2, the V gene TRBV20-1, with a tentative D call TRBD1 (6 bases). Germline V gene lookup returns CDR1 DFQATT and CDR2 SNEGSKA (reference sequence). This CDR3 has 11 residues. V gave up 5 bases and J gave up 6 bases, with 7 bases separating them.

As regards this clone: Other nucleotide sequences from this sample produce the same CDR3. V and J are TRBV9 and TRBJ1-3; 9 bases agree with TRBD1. J was trimmed by 8 bases and V by 4 bases; bases with no gene match: 4. In germline, CDR1 is SGDLS, CDR2 YYNGEE. The CDR3 consists of 13 residues. The CDR3 nucleotides read TGTGCCAGCAGCCTAAGGACAGGGGACACCATATATTTT. Protein: CASSLRTGDTIYF.

The chain's CDR3 is CASSLGGMRTDTQYF. CDR3 in DNA: TGTGCCAGCAGCCTAGGGGGAATGAGGACAGATACGCAGTATTTT. V usage is TRBV7-2 and J usage is TRBJ2-3, with a tentative D call TRBD1 (6 bases). The germline gives CDR1 SGHTA, CDR2 FQGNSA. Deletions cut 5 bases from V and 3 bases from J, with 15 bases between. The CDR3 is 15 amino acids.

V usage is TRBV5-8 and J usage is TRBJ2-3; D call uncertain. Trimming stripped 4 bases from V and 1 base from J, with 10 bases between. Germline CDR1 reads SGHTS; CDR2 reads YDEGEE. This CDR3 has 14 amino acids. In DNA form, the CDR3 reads TGTGCCAGCAGCCTGGGCCAGCGCACAGATACGCAGTATTTT. As protein: CASSLGQRTDTQYF.

In this sample, this clone turned up once. This sequence joins TRBV5-6 and TRBJ2-1; D is perhaps TRBD1 (7 bases). Between the trimmed V and J ends, which lost 4 bases and 5 bases, there was a span of 13 bases. The CDR3 has 14 residues. CDR1 and CDR2 (germline): SGHDT, YYEEEE. CDR3 coding DNA: TGTGCCAGCAGCACCACAGGGGAGGACAATGAGCAGTTCTTC. Translating gives CASSTTGEDNEQFF. The variable domain in full, completed from reference TRBV5-6 and TRBJ2-1, reads DAGVTQSPTHLIKTRGQQVTLRCSPKSGHDTVSWYQQALGQGPQFIFQYYEEEERQRGNFPDRFSGHQFPNYSSELNVNALLLGDSALYLCASSTTGEDNEQFFGPGTRLTVL.

The V and J genes are TRBV7-9 and TRBJ1-5, with a possible D match to TRBD1 (5 bases). With 5 bases removed from V and 3 bases from J, the gap between germline ends came to 8 bases. The germline CDR1 and CDR2 sequences are SEHNR and FQNEAQ (reference sequence). This CDR3 region has 13 residues. The CDR3 region is CASSLDTNQPQHF. The CDR3 DNA reads TGTGCCAGCAGCCTGGACACCAATCAGCCCCAGCATTTT.

The rearrangement uses TRBV7-9 and TRBJ1-2, with D possibly being TRBD1 (5 bases). CDR1 is SEHNR and CDR2 is FQNEAQ in the germline V gene (reference sequence). Between the trimmed V and J ends, which lost 0 bases and 5 bases, there was a span of 13 bases. This CDR3 region has 15 residues. CDR3 sequence reads: CASSLAGSGLYGYTF. The CDR3 DNA follows: TGTGCCAGCAGCTTAGCGGGCTCAGGGTTATATGGCTACACCTTC.